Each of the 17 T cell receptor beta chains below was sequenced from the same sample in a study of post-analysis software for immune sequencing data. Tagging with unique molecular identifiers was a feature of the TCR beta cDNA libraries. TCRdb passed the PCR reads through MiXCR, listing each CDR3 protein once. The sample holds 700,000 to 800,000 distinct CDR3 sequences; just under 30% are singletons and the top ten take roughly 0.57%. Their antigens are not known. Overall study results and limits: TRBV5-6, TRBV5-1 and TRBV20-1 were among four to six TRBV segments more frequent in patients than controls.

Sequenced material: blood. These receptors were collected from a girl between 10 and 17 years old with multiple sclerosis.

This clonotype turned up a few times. The CDR3 nucleotides read TGTGCCAGCAGCTTTTGGCCAGGATCACCCAGCTCTGGAAACACCATATATTTT. It encodes CASSFWPGSPSSGNTIYF. The rearrangement links TRBV7-9 to TRBJ1-3; no clear D gene. The CDR3 has 18 amino acids. V gave up 3 bases and J gave up 0 bases, with 18 bases separating them. CDR1 is SEHNR and CDR2 is FQNEAQ in the germline V gene (reference sequence). Supplemented by reference TRBV7-9 and TRBJ1-3, the full variable domain reads DTGVSQNPRHKITKRGQNVTFRCDPISEHNRLYWYRQTLGQGPEFLTYFQNEAQLEKSRLLSDRFSAERPKGSFSTLEIQRTEQGDSAMYLCASSFWPGSPSSGNTIYFGEGSWLTVV.

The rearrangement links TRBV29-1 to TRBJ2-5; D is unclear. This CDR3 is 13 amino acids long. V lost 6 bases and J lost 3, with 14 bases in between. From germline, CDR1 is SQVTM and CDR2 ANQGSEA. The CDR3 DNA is TGCAGCGTCCCCATTCGGCCTAAAGAGACCCAGTACTTC. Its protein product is CSVPIRPKETQYF.

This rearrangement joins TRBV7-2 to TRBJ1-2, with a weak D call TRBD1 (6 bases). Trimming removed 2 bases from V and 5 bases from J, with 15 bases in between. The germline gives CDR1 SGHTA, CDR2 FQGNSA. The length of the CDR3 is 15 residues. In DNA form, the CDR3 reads TGTGCCAGCAGCTTAAGACAGTGGCAGGGGTATGGCTACACCTTC. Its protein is CASSLRQWQGYGYTF.

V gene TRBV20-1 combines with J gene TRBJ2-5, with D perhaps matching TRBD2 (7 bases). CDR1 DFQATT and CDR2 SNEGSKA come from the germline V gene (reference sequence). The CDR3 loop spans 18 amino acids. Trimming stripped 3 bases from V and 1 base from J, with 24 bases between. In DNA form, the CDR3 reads TGCAGTGCTAGCCCCCCCGGGACTAACAGGGCGATCCAAGAGACCCAGTACTTC. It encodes CSASPPGTNRAIQETQYF.

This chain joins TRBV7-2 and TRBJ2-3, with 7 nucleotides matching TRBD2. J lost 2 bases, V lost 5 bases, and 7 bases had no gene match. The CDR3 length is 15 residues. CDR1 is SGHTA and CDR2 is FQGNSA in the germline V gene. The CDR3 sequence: CASSPGGLNTDTQYF. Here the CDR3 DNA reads TGTGCCAGCAGCCCGGGGGGTCTCAACACAGATACGCAGTATTTT.

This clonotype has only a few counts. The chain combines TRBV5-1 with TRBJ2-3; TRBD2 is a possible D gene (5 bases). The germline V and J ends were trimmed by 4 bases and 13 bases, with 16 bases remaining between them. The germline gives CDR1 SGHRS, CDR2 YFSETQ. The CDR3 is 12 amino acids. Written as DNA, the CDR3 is TGCGCCAGCAGCACCGGGATTCTTGAGGAGTATTTT. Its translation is CASSTGILEEYF.

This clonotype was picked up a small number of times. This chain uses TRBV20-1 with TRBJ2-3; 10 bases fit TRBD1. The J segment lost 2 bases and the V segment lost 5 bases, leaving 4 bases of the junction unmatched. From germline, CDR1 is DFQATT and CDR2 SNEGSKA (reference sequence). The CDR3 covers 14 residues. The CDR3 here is CSAGDRGPTDTQYF. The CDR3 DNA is TGCAGTGCTGGGGACAGGGGCCCCACAGATACGCAGTATTTT.

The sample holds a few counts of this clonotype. CDR3 in DNA: TGTGCCAGCAGTCTTACCCATGGGGCCTCCTACAATGAGCAGTTCTTC. Amino acids: CASSLTHGASYNEQFF. The rearrangement uses TRBV12-3 or TRBV12-4 and TRBJ2-1, with D possibly matching TRBD1 (5 bases). V lost 5 bases and J lost 0, with 14 bases in between. This CDR3 comprises 16 residues.

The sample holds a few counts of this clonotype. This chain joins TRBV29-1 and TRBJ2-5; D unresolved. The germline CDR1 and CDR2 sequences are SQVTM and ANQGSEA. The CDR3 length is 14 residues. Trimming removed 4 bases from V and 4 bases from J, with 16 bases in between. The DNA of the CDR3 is TGCAGCGTTGGGAGAATCGGTGTGTTAGAGACCCAGTACTTC. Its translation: CSVGRIGVLETQYF.

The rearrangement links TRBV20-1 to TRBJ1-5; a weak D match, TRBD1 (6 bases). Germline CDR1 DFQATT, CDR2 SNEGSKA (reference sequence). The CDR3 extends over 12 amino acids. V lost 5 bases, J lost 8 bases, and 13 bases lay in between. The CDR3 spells CSAQPGAKPQHF. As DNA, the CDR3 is TGCAGTGCTCAACCGGGGGCGAAGCCCCAGCATTTT.

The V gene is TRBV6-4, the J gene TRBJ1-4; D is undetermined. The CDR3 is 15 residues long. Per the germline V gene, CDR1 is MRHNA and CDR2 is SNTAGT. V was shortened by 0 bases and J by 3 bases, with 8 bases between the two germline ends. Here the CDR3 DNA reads TGTGCCAGCAGTGACTCGACGGGTCCTAATGAAAAACTGTTTTTT. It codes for CASSDSTGPNEKLFF.

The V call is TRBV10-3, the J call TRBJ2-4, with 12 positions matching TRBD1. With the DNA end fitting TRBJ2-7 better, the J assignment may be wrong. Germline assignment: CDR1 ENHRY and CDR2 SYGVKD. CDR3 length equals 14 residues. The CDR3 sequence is CAINRDRGLDEQYF. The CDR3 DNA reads TGTGCCATCAACCGGGACAGGGGGCTGGACGAGCAGTACTTC.

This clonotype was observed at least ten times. As DNA, the CDR3 is TGCAGTGCTAATACAGGGAGTTCCTACGAGCAGTACTTC. Its translation: CSANTGSSYEQYF. V usage is TRBV20-1 and J usage is TRBJ2-7, with D possibly being TRBD1 (6 bases). V lost 4 bases and J 1 base, leaving 11 bases between the germline ends. The CDR3 is 13 residues long. Germline V gene lookup returns CDR1 DFQATT and CDR2 SNEGSKA (reference sequence).

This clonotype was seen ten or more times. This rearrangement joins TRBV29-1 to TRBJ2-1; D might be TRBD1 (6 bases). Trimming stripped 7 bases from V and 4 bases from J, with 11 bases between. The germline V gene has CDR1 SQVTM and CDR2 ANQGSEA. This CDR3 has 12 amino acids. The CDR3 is CSARGWYNEQFF. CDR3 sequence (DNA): TGCAGCGCCAGGGGCTGGTACAATGAGCAGTTCTTC.

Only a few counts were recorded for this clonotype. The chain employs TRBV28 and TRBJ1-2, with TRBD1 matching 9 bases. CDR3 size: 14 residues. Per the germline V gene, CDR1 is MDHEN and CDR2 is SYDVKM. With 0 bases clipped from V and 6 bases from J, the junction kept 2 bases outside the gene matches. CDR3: CASSLWGTGNGYTF. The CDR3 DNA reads TGTGCCAGCAGTTTATGGGGGACAGGGAATGGCTACACCTTC.

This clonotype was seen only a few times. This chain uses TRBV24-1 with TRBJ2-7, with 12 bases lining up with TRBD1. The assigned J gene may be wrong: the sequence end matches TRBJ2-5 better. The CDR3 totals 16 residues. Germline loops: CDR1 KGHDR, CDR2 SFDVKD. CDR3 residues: CATSDSGTGGRETQYF. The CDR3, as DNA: TGTGCCACCAGTGATTCTGGGACAGGGGGCCGGGAGACCCAGTACTTC.

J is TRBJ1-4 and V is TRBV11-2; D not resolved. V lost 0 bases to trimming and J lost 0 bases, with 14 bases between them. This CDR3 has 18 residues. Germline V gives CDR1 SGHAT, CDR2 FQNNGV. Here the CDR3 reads CASSLDWRGKATNEKLFF. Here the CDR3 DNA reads TGTGCCAGCAGCTTAGATTGGAGAGGGAAGGCAACTAATGAAAAACTGTTTTTT.